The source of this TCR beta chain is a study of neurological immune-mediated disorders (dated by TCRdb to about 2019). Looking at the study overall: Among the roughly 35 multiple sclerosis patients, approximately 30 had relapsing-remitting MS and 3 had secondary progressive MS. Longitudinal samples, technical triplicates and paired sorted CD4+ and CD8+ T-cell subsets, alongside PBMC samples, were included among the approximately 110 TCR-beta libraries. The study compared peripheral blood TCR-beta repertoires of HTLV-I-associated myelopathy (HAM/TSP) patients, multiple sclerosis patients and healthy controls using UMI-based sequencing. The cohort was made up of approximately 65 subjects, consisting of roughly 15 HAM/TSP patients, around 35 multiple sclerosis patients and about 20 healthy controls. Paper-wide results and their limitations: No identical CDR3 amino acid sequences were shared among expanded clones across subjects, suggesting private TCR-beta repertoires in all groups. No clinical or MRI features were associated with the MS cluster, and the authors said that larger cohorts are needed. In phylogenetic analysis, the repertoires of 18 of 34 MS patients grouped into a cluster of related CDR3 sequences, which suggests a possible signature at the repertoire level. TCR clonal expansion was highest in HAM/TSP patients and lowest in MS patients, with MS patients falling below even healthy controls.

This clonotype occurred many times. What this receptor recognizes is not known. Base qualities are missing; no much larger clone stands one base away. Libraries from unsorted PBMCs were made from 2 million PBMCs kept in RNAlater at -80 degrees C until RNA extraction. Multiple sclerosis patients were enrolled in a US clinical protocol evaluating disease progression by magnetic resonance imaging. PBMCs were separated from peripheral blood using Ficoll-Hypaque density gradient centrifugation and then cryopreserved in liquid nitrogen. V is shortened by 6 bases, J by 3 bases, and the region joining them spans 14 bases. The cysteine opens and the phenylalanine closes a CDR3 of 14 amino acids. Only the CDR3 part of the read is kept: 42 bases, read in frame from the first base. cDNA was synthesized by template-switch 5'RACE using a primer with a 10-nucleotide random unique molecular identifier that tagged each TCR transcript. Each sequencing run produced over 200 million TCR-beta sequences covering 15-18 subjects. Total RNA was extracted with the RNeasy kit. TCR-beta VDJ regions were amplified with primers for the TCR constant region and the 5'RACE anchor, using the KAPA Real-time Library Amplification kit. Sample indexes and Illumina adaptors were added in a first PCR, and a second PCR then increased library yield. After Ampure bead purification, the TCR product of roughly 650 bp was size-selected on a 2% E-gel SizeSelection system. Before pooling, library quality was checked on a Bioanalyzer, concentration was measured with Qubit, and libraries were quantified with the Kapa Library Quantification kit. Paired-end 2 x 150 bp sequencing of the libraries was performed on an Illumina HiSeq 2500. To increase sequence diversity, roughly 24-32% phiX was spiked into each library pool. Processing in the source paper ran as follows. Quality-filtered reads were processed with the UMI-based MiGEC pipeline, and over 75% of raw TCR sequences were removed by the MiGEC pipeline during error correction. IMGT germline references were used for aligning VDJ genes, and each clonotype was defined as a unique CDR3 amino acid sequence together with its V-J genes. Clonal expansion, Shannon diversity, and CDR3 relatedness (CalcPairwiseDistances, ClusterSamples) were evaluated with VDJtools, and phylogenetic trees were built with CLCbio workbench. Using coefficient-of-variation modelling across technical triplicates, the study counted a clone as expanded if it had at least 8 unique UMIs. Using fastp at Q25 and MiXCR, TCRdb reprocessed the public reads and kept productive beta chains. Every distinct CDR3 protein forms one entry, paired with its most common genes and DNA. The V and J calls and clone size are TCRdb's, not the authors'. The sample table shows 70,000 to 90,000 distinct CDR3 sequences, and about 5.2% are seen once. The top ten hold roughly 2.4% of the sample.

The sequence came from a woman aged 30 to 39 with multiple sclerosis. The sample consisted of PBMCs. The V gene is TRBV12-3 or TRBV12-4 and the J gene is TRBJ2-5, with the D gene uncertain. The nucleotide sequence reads TGTGCCAGCAGAAAAGACACGCTGGAAGAGACCCAGTACTTC. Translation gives CASRKDTLEETQYF.